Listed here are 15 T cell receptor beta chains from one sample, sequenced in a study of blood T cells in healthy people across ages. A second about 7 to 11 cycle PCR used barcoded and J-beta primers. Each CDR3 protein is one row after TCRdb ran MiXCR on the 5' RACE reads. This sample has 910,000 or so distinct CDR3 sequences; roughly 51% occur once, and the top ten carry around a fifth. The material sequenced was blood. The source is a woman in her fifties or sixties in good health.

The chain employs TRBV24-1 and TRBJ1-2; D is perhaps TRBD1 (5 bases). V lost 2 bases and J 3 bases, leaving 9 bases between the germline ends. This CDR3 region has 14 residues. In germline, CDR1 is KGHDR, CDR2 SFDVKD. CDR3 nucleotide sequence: TGTGCCACCAGTGATTCGACAGTCTACTATGGCTACACCTTC. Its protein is CATSDSTVYYGYTF.

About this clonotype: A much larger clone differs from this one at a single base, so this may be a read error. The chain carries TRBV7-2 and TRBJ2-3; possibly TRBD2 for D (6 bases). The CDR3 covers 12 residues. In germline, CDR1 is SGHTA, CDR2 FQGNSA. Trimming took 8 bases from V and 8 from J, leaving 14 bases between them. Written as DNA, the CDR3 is TGTGCCAGCCGTTCGACGCGGGGTACGCAGTATTTT. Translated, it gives CASRSTRGTQYF.

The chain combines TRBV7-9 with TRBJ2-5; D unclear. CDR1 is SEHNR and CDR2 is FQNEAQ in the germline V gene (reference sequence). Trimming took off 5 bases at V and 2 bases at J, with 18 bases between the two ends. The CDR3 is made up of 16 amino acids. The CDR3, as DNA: TGTGCCAGCAGCCAGCTAATACGGGTTGGGCAAGAGACCCAGTACTTC. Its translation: CASSQLIRVGQETQYF.

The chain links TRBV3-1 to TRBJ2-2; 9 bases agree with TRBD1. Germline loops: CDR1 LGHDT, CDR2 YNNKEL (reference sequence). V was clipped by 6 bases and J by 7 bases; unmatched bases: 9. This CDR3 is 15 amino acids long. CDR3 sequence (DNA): TGTGCCAGCAGTATGGACAGGGGAATAGTCGGGGAGCTGTTTTTT. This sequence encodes CASSMDRGIVGELFF. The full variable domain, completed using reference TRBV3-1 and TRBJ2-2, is DTAVSQTPKYLVTQMGNDKSIKCEQNLGHDTMYWYKQDSKKFLKIMFSYNNKELIINETVPNRFSPKSPDKAHLNLHINSLELGDSAVYFCASSMDRGIVGELFFGEGSRLTVL.

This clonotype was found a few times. The CDR3 bases are TGCGCCAGCAGCCAAGGTCTTTCGGTGGCGGGAGGGCCGGGGGATACGCAGTATTTT. Translating it yields CASSQGLSVAGGPGDTQYF. The J gene is TRBJ2-3, the V gene TRBV4-3, with TRBD2 matching over 9 bases. J lost 6 bases, V lost 1 base, and 17 bases had no gene match. This CDR3 is 19 amino acids long. Germline V gives CDR1 LGHNA, CDR2 YSLEER.

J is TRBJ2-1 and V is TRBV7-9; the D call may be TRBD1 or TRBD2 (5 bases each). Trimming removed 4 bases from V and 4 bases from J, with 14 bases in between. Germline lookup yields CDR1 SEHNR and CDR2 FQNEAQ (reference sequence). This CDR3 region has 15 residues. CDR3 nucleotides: TGTGCCAGCAGCTCCATGGGGGATCGATACAATGAGCAGTTCTTC. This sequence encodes CASSSMGDRYNEQFF.

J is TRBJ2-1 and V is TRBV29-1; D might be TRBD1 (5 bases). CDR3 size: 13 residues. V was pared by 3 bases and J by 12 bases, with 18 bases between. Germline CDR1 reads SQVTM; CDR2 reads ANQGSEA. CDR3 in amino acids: CSVERQNHNGQFF. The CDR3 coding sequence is TGCAGCGTTGAGCGACAGAACCATAACGGGCAGTTCTTC.

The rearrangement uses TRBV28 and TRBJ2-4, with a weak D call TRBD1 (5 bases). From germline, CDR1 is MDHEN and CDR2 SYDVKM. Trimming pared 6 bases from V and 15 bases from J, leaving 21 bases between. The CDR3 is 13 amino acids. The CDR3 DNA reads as TGTGCCAGCAGACCCTGGGGCAGGGAAGGGATGTACTTC. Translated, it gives CASRPWGREGMYF.

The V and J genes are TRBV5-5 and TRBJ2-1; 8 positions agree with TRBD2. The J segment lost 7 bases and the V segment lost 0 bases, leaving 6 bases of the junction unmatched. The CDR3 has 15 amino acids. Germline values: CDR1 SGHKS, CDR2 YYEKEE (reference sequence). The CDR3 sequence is CASSLGAGVLNEQFF. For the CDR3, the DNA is TGTGCCAGCAGCTTGGGAGCGGGAGTTCTGAATGAGCAGTTCTTC.

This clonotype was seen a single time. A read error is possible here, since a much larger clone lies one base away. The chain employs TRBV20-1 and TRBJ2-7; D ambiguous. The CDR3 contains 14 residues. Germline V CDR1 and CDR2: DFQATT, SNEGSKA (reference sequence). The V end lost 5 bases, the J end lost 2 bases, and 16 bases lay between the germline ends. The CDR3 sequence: CSAWNPQGPYEQYF. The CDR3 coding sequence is TGCAGTGCTTGGAACCCGCAAGGGCCCTACGAGCAGTACTTC.

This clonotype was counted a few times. The CDR3 DNA sequence: TGCGCCAGCAGCTTGCGCCCGGAGGGCGACGAGCAGTACTTC. Protein product: CASSLRPEGDEQYF. This chain links TRBV5-1 with TRBJ2-7; a possible D gene is TRBD2 (6 bases). Per germline, CDR1 SGHRS and CDR2 YFSETQ. The length of the CDR3 is 14 residues. Trimming took 1 base from V and 5 from J, leaving 13 bases between them.

The CDR3: CSATPVNIQYF. The DNA of the CDR3 is TGCAGTGCTACCCCAGTCAACATTCAGTACTTC. The chain is built from TRBV20-1 and TRBJ2-4; D is uncertain. The CDR3 has 11 residues. Trimming removed 4 bases from V and 7 bases from J, with 8 bases in between. Germline CDR1 reads DFQATT; CDR2 reads SNEGSKA (reference sequence).

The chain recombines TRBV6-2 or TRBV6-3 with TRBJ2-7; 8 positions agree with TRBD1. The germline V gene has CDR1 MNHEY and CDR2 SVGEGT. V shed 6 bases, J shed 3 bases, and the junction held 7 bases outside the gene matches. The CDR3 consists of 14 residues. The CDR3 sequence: CASRGDRRFYEQYF. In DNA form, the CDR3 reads TGTGCCAGCAGGGGGGACAGGAGATTCTACGAGCAGTACTTC.

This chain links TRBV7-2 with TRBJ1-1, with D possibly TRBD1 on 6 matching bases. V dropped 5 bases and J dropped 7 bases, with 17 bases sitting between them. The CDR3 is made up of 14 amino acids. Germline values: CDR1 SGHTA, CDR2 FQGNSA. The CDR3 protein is CASSPGGQKFEAFF. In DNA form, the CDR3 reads TGTGCCAGCAGCCCGGGGGGCCAGAAATTTGAAGCTTTCTTT.

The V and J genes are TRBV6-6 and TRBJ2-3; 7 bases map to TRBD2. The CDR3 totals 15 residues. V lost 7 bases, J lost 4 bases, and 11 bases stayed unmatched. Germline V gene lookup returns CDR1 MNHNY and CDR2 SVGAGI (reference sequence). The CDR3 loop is CASKIAGREADTQYF. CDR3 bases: TGTGCCAGCAAAATAGCGGGCCGGGAGGCAGATACGCAGTATTTT.